This T cell receptor beta chain comes out of a study of Ad26.COV2.S vaccination and SARS-CoV-2 variants. The assay was immunoSEQ multiplex PCR, and TCRdb's table has in-frame clones only and misses some. The data contain roughly 380,000 clones, about 91% of them singletons. Whole-study results and caveats: Total T cell responses were possibly underestimated by TCR breadth and depth analyses. Placebo recipients had lower spike-specific TCR breadth than vaccine recipients.

With regard to this clone: As yet, its antigen is unknown.

Deletions cut 2 bases from V and 7 bases from J, with 6 bases between. In germline, CDR1 is SGHAT, CDR2 FQDESV (reference sequence). The CDR3 runs 13 residues. The chain joins TRBV11-1 to TRBJ1-6; TRBD1 might be the D (5 bases). This receptor was obtained from a human donor who had recovered from COVID-19. The material sequenced was peripheral blood, taken after recovery from COVID-19. The DNA of the CDR3 is TGTGCCAGCAGCTTAAAGGGGAATTCACCCCTCCACTTT. This sequence encodes CASSLKGNSPLHF.